This record covers a single TCR beta chain. This CDR3 comprises 12 residues. Trimming stripped 3 bases from V and 8 bases from J, with 9 bases between. Germline assignment: CDR1 SNHLY and CDR2 FYNNEI. The record originates from a study of blood T cell repertoires in COVID-19. The wider study: Acute-phase and convalescent COVID-19 samples originated in the United States, Italy and Spain.

The repertoire was sequenced with immunoSEQ multiplex PCR; TCRdb's copy has only in-frame clones and lacks some. The sample has over 200,000 clones, 70% to 90% seen once. This clonotype originated in a man in his thirties or forties with COVID-19, enrolled during active disease. The sequenced sample was peripheral blood. The chain is built from TRBV2 and TRBJ2-3, with D possibly TRBD1 on 5 matching bases. The CDR3: CASSDRVGTQYF. The CDR3 region has the DNA TGTGCCAGCAGTGACAGGGTTGGTACGCAGTATTTT.